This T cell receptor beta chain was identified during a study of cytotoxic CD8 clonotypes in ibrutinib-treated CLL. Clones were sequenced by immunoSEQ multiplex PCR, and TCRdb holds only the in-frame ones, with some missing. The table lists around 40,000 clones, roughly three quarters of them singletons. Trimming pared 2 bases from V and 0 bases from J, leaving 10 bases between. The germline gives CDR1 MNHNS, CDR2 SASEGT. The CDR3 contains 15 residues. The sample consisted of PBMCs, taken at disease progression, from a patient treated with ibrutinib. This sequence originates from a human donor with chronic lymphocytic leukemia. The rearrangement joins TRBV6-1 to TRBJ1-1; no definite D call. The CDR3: CASSEPRTLNTEAFF. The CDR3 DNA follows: TGTGCCAGCAGTGAACCAAGGACGTTGAACACTGAAGCTTTCTTT.